The next 27 T cell receptor beta chains were all read from a single sample in a study of blood T cell repertoires in COVID-19. Clones were read by immunoSEQ multiplex PCR, and TCRdb kept only the in-frame ones, dropping some. This sample yields 200,000 to 300,000 clones, of which more than 80% are seen a single time; over 3.5% belongs to the top ten. Sequences were obtained from peripheral blood. The receptors were sampled from a woman between 35 and 50 years old with acute or convalescent COVID-19.

The rearrangement uses TRBV18 and TRBJ2-6; possibly TRBD2 for D (5 bases). Germline lookup yields CDR1 KGHSH and CDR2 LQKENI. The V end lost 1 base, the J end lost 1 base, and 8 bases lay between the germline ends. There are 16 residues in the CDR3. CDR3 in DNA: TGTGCCAGCTCACCACTCCGGGGTTCTGGGGCCAACGTCCTGACTTTC. Its translation is CASSPLRGSGANVLTF.

DNA of the CDR3: TGTGCCAGCAGTTTCGAGCGCTATGGCTACACCTTC. Translation gives CASSFERYGYTF. The J gene is TRBJ1-2, the V gene TRBV28; no definite D call. This CDR3 contains 12 residues. In germline, CDR1 is MDHEN, CDR2 SYDVKM. Trimming left V 3 bases short and J 4 bases short, with 6 bases between.

The gene calls are TRBV19 and TRBJ2-1; D is unresolved. The CDR3 length is 13 residues. CDR1 LNHDA and CDR2 SQIVND come from the germline V gene (reference sequence). V lost 5 bases and J lost 13, with 18 bases in between. The CDR3 coding sequence is TGTGCCAGTAGTTACACCCGAGGCGTCTCTCAGTTCTTC. Translating it yields CASSYTRGVSQFF.

The chain joins TRBV19 to TRBJ1-2; a weak D match, TRBD1 (5 bases). The CDR3 runs to 19 residues. The germline V and J ends were trimmed by 0 bases and 3 bases, with 23 bases remaining between them. CDR1 is LNHDA, CDR2 SQIVND, per germline (reference sequence). CDR3 residues: CASSIEAGALEYSDYGYTF. The CDR3 DNA sequence: TGTGCCAGTAGTATAGAAGCTGGGGCCCTGGAGTATTCGGACTATGGCTACACCTTC.

The V gene is TRBV4-1, the J gene TRBJ1-5; D unclear. Germline CDR1 is MGHRA and CDR2 is YSYEKL. The length of the CDR3 is 15 residues. Trimming removed 5 bases from V and 3 bases from J, with 14 bases in between. The CDR3 region is CASSSSLYYNQPQHF. For the CDR3, the DNA is TGCGCCAGCAGCTCATCTCTATACTACAATCAGCCCCAGCATTTT.

This clone has a single count. V usage is TRBV3-1 (or the pseudogene TRBV3-2) and J usage is TRBJ2-3; 8 bases are a match to TRBD2. Germline V gene data show CDR1 as LGHDT and CDR2 as YNNKEL (reference sequence). The junction had 13 bases not matched to a gene; V was cut back by 5 bases and J by 0 bases. This CDR3 is 18 amino acids long. CDR3 loop: CASSMSSVRGGSTDTQYF. The CDR3, as DNA: TGTGCCAGCAGCATGTCCTCCGTCCGGGGGGGGAGCACAGATACGCAGTATTTT.

The rearrangement links TRBV2 to TRBJ2-7; D gene ambiguous. The germline V gene encodes CDR1 SNHLY and CDR2 FYNNEI. The CDR3 sequence is 12 residues long. V was clipped by 4 bases and J by 3 bases, with 7 bases between them. The CDR3 region has the DNA TGTGCCAGCAGTGGACTTAACTACGAGCAGTACGTC. This sequence encodes CASSGLNYEQYV.

The chain recombines TRBV24-1 with TRBJ1-6; D unclear. The V gene's germline CDR1 is KGHDR and CDR2 SFDVKD. V was shortened by 8 bases and J by 9 bases, with 25 bases between the two germline ends. CDR3 length: 17 residues. The CDR3 region is CATKVPGMGIGISPLHF. The CDR3 nucleotides read TGTGCCACCAAAGTCCCGGGGATGGGAATCGGGATTTCACCCCTCCACTTT.

The rearrangement uses TRBV6-1 and TRBJ1-6, with 7 positions matching TRBD1. Trimming removed 0 bases from V and 8 bases from J; junction bases left unmatched: 7. Germline V gene data show CDR1 as MNHNS and CDR2 as SASEGT. The CDR3 sequence is 16 residues long. The CDR3 loop is CASSEAEGARYSPLHF. The DNA of the CDR3 is TGTGCCAGCAGTGAAGCAGAGGGGGCGAGATATTCACCCCTCCACTTT.

The J gene is TRBJ1-6, the V gene TRBV4-1; 7 positions match TRBD1. The CDR3 runs 17 residues. CDR1 and CDR2 (germline): MGHRA, YSYEKL. J gave up 4 bases and V 3 bases, and 9 bases lay outside the gene matches. CDR3 nucleotide sequence: TGCGCCAGCAGCCATCCCCAGAGGGGACAGTATAATTCACCCCTCCACTTT. Translating it yields CASSHPQRGQYNSPLHF.

CDR3 DNA: TGCGCCAGCCGTACAGGGATGAACACTGAAGCTTTCTTT. Residues: CASRTGMNTEAFF. The chain is built from TRBV5-1 and TRBJ1-1, with D perhaps matching TRBD1 (6 bases). CDR3 length: 13 amino acids. Germline values: CDR1 SGHRS, CDR2 YFSETQ. The V end lost 7 bases, the J end lost 0 bases, and 10 bases lay between the germline ends.

This clone was picked up one time. V gene TRBV24-1 combines with J gene TRBJ2-6, with 10 bases aligning to TRBD1. Germline V lookup: CDR1 KGHDR, CDR2 SFDVKD. The J segment lost 2 bases and the V segment lost 4 bases, leaving 7 bases of the junction unmatched. This CDR3 region has 18 residues. The CDR3 loop is CATSEPDRGGAGANVLTF. The CDR3 DNA is TGTGCCACCAGTGAACCGGACAGGGGGGGCGCTGGGGCCAACGTCCTGACTTTC.

The V and J genes are TRBV6-4 and TRBJ1-6; 9 bases agree with TRBD1. This CDR3 comprises 16 residues. Germline lookup yields CDR1 MRHNA and CDR2 SNTAGT. V shed 6 bases and J 6 bases; nucleotides not matched to a gene: 9. CDR3 sequence reads: CASRAEPGQGNSPLHF. The CDR3 nucleotides read TGTGCCAGCAGAGCAGAACCGGGACAGGGTAATTCACCCCTCCACTTT.

The CDR3 spells CASSEQGTAEAFF. The CDR3 region has the DNA TGTGCCAGCAGCGAACAGGGGACCGCTGAAGCTTTCTTT. This chain connects TRBV25-1 to TRBJ1-1; 7 bases fit TRBD1. CDR1 and CDR2 (germline): MGHDK, SYGVNS. This CDR3 region has 13 residues. J gave up 6 bases and V 6 bases, and 7 bases lay outside the gene matches.

CDR3: CSVPGQETQAFF. CDR3 coding DNA: TGCAGCGTCCCGGGACAGGAGACACAAGCTTTCTTT. This rearrangement joins TRBV29-1 to TRBJ1-1; TRBD1 agrees at 8 bases. The CDR3 contains 12 residues. J was trimmed by 9 bases and V by 6 bases; bases with no gene match: 9. Germline CDR1 is SQVTM and CDR2 is ANQGSEA.

This chain links TRBV5-4 with TRBJ2-5; D is perhaps TRBD1 (6 bases). This CDR3 comprises 14 residues. Germline V gene data show CDR1 as SGHNT and CDR2 as YYREEE (reference sequence). Trimming removed 0 bases at V and 4 bases at J, with 10 bases between. Here the CDR3 DNA reads TGTGCCAGCAGCTTGGTCAGGGGCCCAGAGACCCAGTACTTC. It codes for CASSLVRGPETQYF.

V usage is TRBV19 and J usage is TRBJ1-2; no clear D. Germline V gene data show CDR1 as LNHDA and CDR2 as SQIVND (reference sequence). With 3 bases removed from V and 4 bases from J, the gap between germline ends came to 15 bases. This CDR3 has 15 residues. The CDR3 sequence is CASSIEVSTTYGYTF. The CDR3 DNA sequence: TGTGCCAGTAGTATCGAGGTCAGCACTACCTATGGCTACACCTTC. Using reference TRBV19 and TRBJ1-2 for the parts outside the CDR3, the full variable domain is DGGITQSPKYLFRKEGQNVTLSCEQNLNHDAMYWYRQDPGQGLRLIYYSQIVNDFQKGDIAEGYSVSREKKESFPLTVTSAQKNPTAFYLCASSIEVSTTYGYTFGSGTRLTVV.

A single count supports this clone. The genes are TRBV14 and TRBJ1-1; no reliable D call. CDR1 and CDR2 from the germline V gene are SGHDN and FVKESK. The germline V and J ends were trimmed by 3 bases and 1 base, with 9 bases remaining between them. The CDR3 extends over 14 amino acids. This CDR3 reads CASSHQVANTEAFF. DNA for the CDR3: TGTGCCAGCAGCCACCAGGTGGCGAACACTGAAGCTTTCTTT.

CDR3 DNA sequence: TGTGCCAGCTCACAGGCTAACCGGGGGGCAGGGAGGAATGAGCAGTTCTTC. Its protein product is CASSQANRGAGRNEQFF. The rearrangement uses TRBV18 and TRBJ2-1, with D possibly matching TRBD2 (7 bases). CDR1 KGHSH and CDR2 LQKENI come from the germline V gene. Trimming stripped 4 bases from V and 7 bases from J, with 23 bases between. CDR3 length: 17 residues.

The chain joins TRBV6-4 to TRBJ1-2, with TRBD1 as a possible D gene (6 bases). The CDR3 totals 12 residues. The V end was cut by 4 bases, the J end by 4 bases, with 7 bases between. The V gene's germline CDR1 is MRHNA and CDR2 SNTAGT. CDR3 region: CASSADSYGYTF. Here the CDR3 DNA reads TGTGCCAGCAGTGCGGACAGCTATGGCTACACCTTC.

J is TRBJ1-2 and V is TRBV19; possible D gene TRBD1, 5 bases. Trimming removed 5 bases at V and 4 bases at J, with 14 bases between. Germline assignment: CDR1 LNHDA and CDR2 SQIVND (reference sequence). The CDR3 extends over 14 amino acids. Written as DNA, the CDR3 is TGTGCCAGTAGTTTGGGGCAGGTCTCCTATGGCTACACCTTC. It encodes CASSLGQVSYGYTF.

CDR3 protein: CASSEGTVAGANVLTF. DNA of the CDR3: TGTGCCAGCAGTGAAGGGACAGTAGCTGGGGCCAACGTCCTGACTTTC. The chain carries TRBV2 and TRBJ2-6; D may be TRBD1 (6 bases). The ends were cut back, 1 base at V and 2 bases at J, with 9 bases in the middle. Germline loops: CDR1 SNHLY, CDR2 FYNNEI. The CDR3 is 16 residues long.

With regard to this clone: An end of the junction does not agree with germline; a read error may underlie this. V usage is TRBV7-9 and J usage is TRBJ1-6; D possibly corresponds to TRBD1 (5 bases). CDR3 length equals 14 residues. Germline CDR1 reads SEHNR; CDR2 reads FQNEAQ (reference sequence). The CDR3 protein is CASSFEGDKSPLHF. CDR3 bases: TGTGCCAGCAGCTTCGAAGGGGATAAGTCACCCCTCCACTTT.

This chain joins TRBV2 and TRBJ1-6, with 9 bases identical to TRBD1. V was clipped by 8 bases and J by 7 bases; unmatched bases: 6. Germline CDR1 SNHLY, CDR2 FYNNEI. CDR3 length equals 14 residues. CDR3 sequence: CASVMGQGNSPLHF. The CDR3 DNA reads as TGTGCCAGCGTTATGGGACAGGGAAATTCACCCCTCCACTTT.

This clone was seen only a few times. The chain has TRBV5-1 and TRBJ1-1; no reliable D call. Germline assignment: CDR1 SGHRS and CDR2 YFSETQ. V was clipped by 5 bases and J by 5 bases, with 10 bases between them. There are 12 residues in the CDR3. The chain's CDR3 is CASSKERTEAFF. DNA of the CDR3: TGCGCCAGCAGTAAGGAGAGGACTGAAGCTTTCTTT.

This chain joins TRBV4-2 and TRBJ2-3; 7 nucleotides agree with TRBD2. The trim removed 4 bases at V and 5 bases at J, leaving 15 bases unmatched. Looked up from germline, CDR1 is LGHNA and CDR2 is YNFKEQ. The CDR3 runs to 17 residues. This CDR3 is CASSPSGTSSSGDTQYF. DNA of the CDR3: TGTGCCAGCAGCCCCAGCGGGACCAGTAGTAGCGGAGATACGCAGTATTTT.

About this clone itself: A read error may account for a junction end that differs from germline. This chain uses TRBV11-2 with TRBJ2-1; TRBD2 matches 9 bases. There are 17 residues in the CDR3. Germline CDR1 SGHAT, CDR2 FQNNGV. The CDR3 nucleotides are TGTGTCAGCAGCTTAACCCCGGGGACTAGCACGTACAATGAGCAGTTCTTC. Its protein product is CVSSLTPGTSTYNEQFF.